Sequencing of this TCR beta chain was carried out in a study of response to subunit inactivated influenza vaccine. Regarding the study as a whole: T cells newly recruited by each seasonal influenza vaccination are few, the authors suggested.

V was pared by 0 bases and J by 5 bases, with 5 bases between. This CDR3 has 13 amino acids. Note on this clonotype: Its antigen is undetermined.

Via MiXCR, TCRdb re-called the RT-PCR reads, giving one row per CDR3 protein. The sample contains approximately 160,000 distinct CDR3 sequences, about 10% of which appear only once. The clonotype was recovered from a man between 50 and 75 years old who received an inactivated influenza vaccine. This rearrangement joins TRBV12-3 or TRBV12-4 to TRBJ1-5, with no clear D. The material was CD8+ T cells sorted from PBMCs, obtained around 2 years after vaccination. In DNA form, the CDR3 reads TGTGCCAGCAGTTTAGCGAGGGATCAGCCCCAGCATTTT. Translated, it gives CASSLARDQPQHF.